Each of the 3 T cell receptor beta chains below was sequenced from the same sample in a study of cytomegalovirus exposure and HLA in healthy donors. Primers included in the PCR were 60 Vbeta and 13 Jbeta primers. TCRdb's copy holds only in-frame clones and misses some; the assay was immunoSEQ multiplex PCR. The sample includes nearly 95,000 clones, approximately 7.7% of them seen just once. The sample was PBMCs. Receptors were obtained from a middle-aged man in good health and CMV-seronegative.

This chain joins TRBV9 and TRBJ2-3; 11 nucleotides match TRBD2. CDR3 size: 16 residues. V was clipped by 0 bases and J by 5 bases; unmatched bases: 5. Germline loops: CDR1 SGDLS, CDR2 YYNGEE. CDR3 in amino acids: CASSVVVAGGQDTQYF. The CDR3 DNA is TGTGCCAGCAGCGTAGTGGTAGCGGGAGGGCAAGATACGCAGTATTTT.

The chain combines TRBV5-5 with TRBJ2-1; D is perhaps TRBD1 (9 bases). The CDR3 length is 18 residues. Germline loops: CDR1 SGHKS, CDR2 YYEKEE (reference sequence). Trimming removed 5 bases from V and 4 bases from J, with 25 bases in between. CDR3 in DNA: TGTGCCAGCAGTCTCGGACAGGGGAGTAGCGGGATGTACAATGAGCAGTTCTTC. Translated, it gives CASSLGQGSSGMYNEQFF.

A few counts support this clone. This sequence joins TRBV7-8 and TRBJ1-5; unclear D gene. V lost 5 bases and J 1 base, leaving 21 bases between the germline ends. Germline CDR1 SGHVS, CDR2 FQNEAQ. The CDR3 has 18 residues. The DNA of the CDR3 is TGTGCCAGCAGCCCGTCGGGAGGGATAACGGAAAGCAATCAGCCCCAGCATTTT. This codes for CASSPSGGITESNQPQHF.